Listed below are T cell receptor beta chains from one sample, sequenced in a study of T cells after yellow fever vaccination. TCRdb itself ran the 5' RACE reads through MiXCR, one entry per CDR3 protein. The data contain 45,000 to 60,000 distinct CDR3 sequences, about 5% of them singletons. Sequenced material: PBMCs, either bulk or a sorted T-cell subset (CD4+, CD8+, memory, or dextramer-sorted; not recorded which), taken on the day of the yellow fever booster vaccination. The receptors here all came from a man younger than 35 who received the YFV17D yellow fever vaccine. CDR3s include the opening cysteine and the closing phenylalanine or tryptophan.

TRBV12-5,CASGLFAGDNYGYTF
TRBV6-6,CASSYSPDRGVEAFF
TRBV7-2,CASSHSIQGSYGYTF
TRBV20-1,CSARDLGEEEQYF
TRBV9,CASSVGERIYNEQFF
TRBV7-6,CASSSTTGVPGELFF
TRBV4-1,CASSQGRGRETQYF
TRBV6-5,CASSSGQGDTF
TRBV7-3,CASSPGTGVSSGANVLTF
TRBV27,CASSSTGTHGYTF
TRBV12-3/TRBV12-4,CASSPLRVNQPQHF
TRBV11-2,CASSRMGTSHITTNIQYF
TRBV4-3,CASSRIQGAQVYGYTF
TRBV14,CASSQGYQGSTEAFF
TRBV29-1,CSVEGTTPYEQYF
TRBV20-1,CSARDRVSGVASTDTQYF
TRBV2,CASSEIQKQPYEQYF
TRBV29-1,CSVEDESYEQYF
TRBV29-1,CSVDTGGSYGYTF
TRBV15,CATSGDRNGEQYF
TRBV15,CATSREEGYEQFF
TRBV7-8,CASSSTPAANNEQFF
TRBV4-3,CASSQASGFGHNTEAFF
TRBV12-3/TRBV12-4,CASSLSNPVQETQYF
TRBV7-3,CASSEQGGLGEAFF
TRBV7-3,CASSLAGPQPWAFF
TRBV12-3/TRBV12-4,CASSFGGGGTEAFF
TRBV29-1,CSVDYRGGFNEQFF
TRBV13,CASSLAGLARELFF
TRBV7-9,CASSLELQGDNEQFF
TRBV7-8,CASSSQGDTEAFF
TRBV7-9,CASSLNGALPYNEQFF
TRBV7-9,CASSLALVETQYF
TRBV6-5,CASSFHRGTGELFF
TRBV7-3,CASSLVTGILNEQFF
TRBV6-2/TRBV6-3,CASSYSGRPGKFF
TRBV6-5,CASSYGPSSGELFF
TRBV19,CASSTSGIEAFF
TRBV5-1,CASSLAGRSTDTQYF
TRBV5-6,CASSFHSGDPQYF
TRBV4-1,CASSQAGVGETQYF
TRBV12-3/TRBV12-4,CASTLWTAGNTIYF
TRBV19,CASTHWESGSEAFF
TRBV14,CASSQGGLNTGEF
TRBV6-2/TRBV6-3,CASSYSLRLAGDYEQYF
TRBV27,CASSFSGEGDTGELFF
TRBV4-3,CASSQEDRGSEGYTF
TRBV12-3/TRBV12-4,CASSWGTFGEQYF
TRBV5-1,CASSFGQGELSPLHF
TRBV23-1,CASGHRGEQANFSYEQYF
TRBV7-9,CASSWTEQSQETQYF
TRBV5-8,CASSPGTPQETQYF
TRBV28,CASSSSGVTDTQYF
TRBV11-2,CASSEYRGFAYNEQFF
TRBV7-3,CASSYVGGVQETQYF